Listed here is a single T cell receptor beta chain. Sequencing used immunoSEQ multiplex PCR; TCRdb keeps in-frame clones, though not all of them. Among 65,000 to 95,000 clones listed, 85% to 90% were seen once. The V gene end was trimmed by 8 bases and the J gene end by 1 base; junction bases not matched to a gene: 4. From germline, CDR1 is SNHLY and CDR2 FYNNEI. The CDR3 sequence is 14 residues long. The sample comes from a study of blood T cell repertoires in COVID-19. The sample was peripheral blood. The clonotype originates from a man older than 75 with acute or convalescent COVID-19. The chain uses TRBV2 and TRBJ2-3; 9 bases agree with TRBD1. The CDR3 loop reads CASGQGLRTDTQYF. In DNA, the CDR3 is TGTGCCAGCGGACAGGGGCTGCGCACAGATACGCAGTATTTT.